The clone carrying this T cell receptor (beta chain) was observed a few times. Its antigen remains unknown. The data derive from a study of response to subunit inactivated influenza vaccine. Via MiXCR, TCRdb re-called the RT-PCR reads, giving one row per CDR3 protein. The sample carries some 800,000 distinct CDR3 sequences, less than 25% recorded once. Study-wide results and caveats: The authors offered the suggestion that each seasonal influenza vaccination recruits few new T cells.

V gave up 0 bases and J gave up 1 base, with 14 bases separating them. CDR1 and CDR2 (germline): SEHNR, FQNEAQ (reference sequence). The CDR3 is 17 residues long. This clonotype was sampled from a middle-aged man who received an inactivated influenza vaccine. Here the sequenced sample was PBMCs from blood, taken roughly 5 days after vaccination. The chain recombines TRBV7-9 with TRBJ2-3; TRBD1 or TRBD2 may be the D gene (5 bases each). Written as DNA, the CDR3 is TGTGCCAGCAGCTTAGCCTCCGGGACCGGCGGCACAGATACGCAGTATTTT. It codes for CASSLASGTGGTDTQYF.